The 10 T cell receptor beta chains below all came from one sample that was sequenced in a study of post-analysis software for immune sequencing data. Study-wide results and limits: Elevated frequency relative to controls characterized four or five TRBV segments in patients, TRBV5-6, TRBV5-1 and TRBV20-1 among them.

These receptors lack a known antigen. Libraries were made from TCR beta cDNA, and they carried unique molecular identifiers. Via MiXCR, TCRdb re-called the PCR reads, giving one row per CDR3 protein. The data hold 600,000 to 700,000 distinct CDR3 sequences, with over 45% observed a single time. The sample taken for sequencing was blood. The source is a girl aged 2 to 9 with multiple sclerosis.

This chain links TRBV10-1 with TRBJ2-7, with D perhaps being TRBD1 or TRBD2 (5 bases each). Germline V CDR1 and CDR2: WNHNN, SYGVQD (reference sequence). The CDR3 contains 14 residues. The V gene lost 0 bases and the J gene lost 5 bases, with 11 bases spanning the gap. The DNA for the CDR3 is TGCGCCAGCAGTGAGTCGGGACCTCGCGACGAGCAGTACTTC. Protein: CASSESGPRDEQYF.

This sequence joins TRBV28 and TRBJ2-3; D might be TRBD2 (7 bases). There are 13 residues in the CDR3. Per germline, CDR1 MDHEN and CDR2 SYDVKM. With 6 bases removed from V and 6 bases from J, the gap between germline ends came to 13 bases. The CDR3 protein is CASSRGGADTQYF. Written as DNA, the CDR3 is TGTGCCAGCAGCCGCGGGGGCGCCGATACGCAGTATTTT.

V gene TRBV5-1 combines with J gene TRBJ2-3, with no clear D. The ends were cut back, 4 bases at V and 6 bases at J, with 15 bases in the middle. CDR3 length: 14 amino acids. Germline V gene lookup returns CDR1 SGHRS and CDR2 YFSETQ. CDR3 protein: CASSPMDPSDTQYF. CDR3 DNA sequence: TGCGCCAGCAGCCCCATGGACCCGTCGGATACGCAGTATTTT.

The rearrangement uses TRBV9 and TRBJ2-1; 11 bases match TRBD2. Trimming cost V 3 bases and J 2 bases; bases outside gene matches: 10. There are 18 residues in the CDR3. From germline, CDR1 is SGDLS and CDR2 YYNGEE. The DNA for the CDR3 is TGTGCCAGCAGCGGGCGGGGACTAGCGGAGCGAACCTACAATGAGCAGTTCTTC. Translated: CASSGRGLAERTYNEQFF. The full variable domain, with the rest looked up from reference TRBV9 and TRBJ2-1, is DSGVTQTPKHLITATGQRVTLRCSPRSGDLSVYWYQQSLDQGLQFLIQYYNGEERAKGNILERFSAQQFPDLHSELNLSSLELGDSALYFCASSGRGLAERTYNEQFFGPGTRLTVL.

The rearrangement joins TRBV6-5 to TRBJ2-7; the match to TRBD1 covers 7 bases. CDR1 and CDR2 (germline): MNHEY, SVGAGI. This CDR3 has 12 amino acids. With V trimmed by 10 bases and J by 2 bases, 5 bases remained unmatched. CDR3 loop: CATSTGTYEQYF. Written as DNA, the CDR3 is TGTGCCACCTCGACAGGGACCTACGAGCAGTACTTC.

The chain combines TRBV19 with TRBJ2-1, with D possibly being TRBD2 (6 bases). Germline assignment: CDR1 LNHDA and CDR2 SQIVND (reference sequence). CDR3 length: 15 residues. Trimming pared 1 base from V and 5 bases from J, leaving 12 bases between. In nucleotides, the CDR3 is TGTGCCAGTAGTATAGGGCCAGCGGGCAACAATGAGCAGTTCTTC. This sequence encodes CASSIGPAGNNEQFF.

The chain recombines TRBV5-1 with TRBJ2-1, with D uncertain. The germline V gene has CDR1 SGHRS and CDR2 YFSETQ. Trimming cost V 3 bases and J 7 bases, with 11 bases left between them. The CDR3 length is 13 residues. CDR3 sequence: CASSWSQENEQFF. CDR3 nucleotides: TGCGCCAGCAGCTGGTCGCAGGAGAATGAGCAGTTCTTC.

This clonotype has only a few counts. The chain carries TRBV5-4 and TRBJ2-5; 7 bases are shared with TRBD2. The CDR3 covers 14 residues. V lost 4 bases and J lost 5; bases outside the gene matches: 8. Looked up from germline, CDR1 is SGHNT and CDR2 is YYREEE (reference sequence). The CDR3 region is CASSPLEGGETQYF. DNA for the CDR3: TGTGCCAGCAGCCCTTTGGAGGGAGGGGAGACCCAGTACTTC.

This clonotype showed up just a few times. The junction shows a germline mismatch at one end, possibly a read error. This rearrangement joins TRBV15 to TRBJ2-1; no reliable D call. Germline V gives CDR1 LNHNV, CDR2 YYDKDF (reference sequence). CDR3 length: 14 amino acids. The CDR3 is CATSRDRRNYEQFF. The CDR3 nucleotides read TGTGCTACCAGCAGAGATAGGCGTAATTATGAGCAGTTCTTC. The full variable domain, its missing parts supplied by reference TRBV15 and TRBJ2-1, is DAMVIQNPRYQVTQFGKPVTLSCSQTLNHNVMYWYQQKSSQAPKLLFHYYDKDFNNEADTPDNFQSRRPNTSFCFLDIRSPGLGDTAMYLCATSRDRRNYEQFFGPGTRLTVL.

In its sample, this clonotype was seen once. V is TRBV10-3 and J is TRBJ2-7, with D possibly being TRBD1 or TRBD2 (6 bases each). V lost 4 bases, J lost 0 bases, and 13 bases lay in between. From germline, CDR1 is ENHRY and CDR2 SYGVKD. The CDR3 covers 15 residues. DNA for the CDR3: TGTGCCATCAGTGGGGGGGCGGAAAACTCCTACGAGCAGTACTTC. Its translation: CAISGGAENSYEQYF.